A selection of T cell receptor beta chains follows, all from one sample in a study of cytomegalovirus exposure and HLA in healthy donors. Assay: immunoSEQ multiplex PCR; the TCRdb copy retains only in-frame clones and omits some. In the table there are 200,000 to 250,000 clones, approximately 85% of which are singletons. Sequencing used PBMCs. Receptors originate from a girl aged 2 to 10 in good health and CMV-seronegative. Both conserved end residues are part of each CDR3. Each record gives: J gene, V gene, D gene, clone size, CDR3 length, CDR3 protein, CDR3 DNA. D genes are given only for firm matches. A row's size may be missing; if present it is once, few, many or a size class.

>TRBJ1-2|TRBV7-3|NA|NA|11
CASSLTVGYTF
TGTGCCAGCAGCTTGACAGTTGGCTACACCTTC
>TRBJ2-5|TRBV28|NA|once|14
CASSLAGQGKTQYF
TGTGCCAGCAGTTTGGCGGGGCAGGGTAAGACCCAGTACTTC
>TRBJ1-2|TRBV5-1|TRBD1|NA|14
CASRGAGGSYGYTF
TGCGCCAGCAGGGGAGCAGGGGGCTCCTATGGCTACACCTTC
>TRBJ2-6|TRBV6-1|NA|NA|16
CASSEARFSGANVLTF
TGTGCCAGCAGTGAAGCCCGGTTCTCTGGGGCCAACGTCCTGACTTTC
>TRBJ2-7|TRBV7-6|NA|NA|15
CASSLGASPIDEQYF
TGTGCCAGCAGCTTAGGGGCTAGCCCCATCGACGAGCAGTACTTC
>TRBJ2-5|TRBV7-2|TRBD2|NA|17
CASSLARLAGGQETQYF
TGTGCCAGCAGCTTAGCGCGACTAGCGGGAGGCCAAGAGACCCAGTACTTC
>TRBJ2-7|TRBV5-1|TRBD2|NA|17
CASSLAASGGSSYEQYF
TGCGCCAGCAGCTTGGCCGCTAGCGGGGGTAGCTCCTACGAGCAGTACTTC
>TRBJ1-1|TRBV29-1|NA|NA|11
CSVDRGTEAFF
TGCAGCGTTGACCGCGGAACTGAAGCTTTCTTT
>TRBJ2-5|TRBV12-1|NA|NA|13
CASTAGAYGAQYF
TGTGCCAGCACCGCGGGGGCGTATGGGGCCCAGTACTTC
>TRBJ2-1|TRBV27|NA|few|13
CASARSSYNEQFF
TGTGCCAGCGCCCGGAGCTCCTACAATGAGCAGTTCTTC
>TRBJ2-3|TRBV7-3|TRBD2|NA|13
CASSAGLADTQYF
TGTGCCAGCAGCGCGGGACTAGCGGATACGCAGTATTTT
>TRBJ1-1|TRBV6-5|NA|NA|11
CASVTVSGAFF
TGTGCCAGCGTGACCGTTTCAGGGGCTTTCTTT
>TRBJ2-3|TRBV19|NA|NA|15
CASSPRTLSTDTQYF
TGTGCCAGTAGTCCGCGGACACTTAGCACAGATACGCAGTATTTT
>TRBJ1-2|TRBV25-1|NA|NA|13
CASSERANYGYTF
TGTGCCAGCAGTGAACGCGCTAACTATGGCTACACCTTC
>TRBJ1-1|TRBV5-1|NA|NA|15
CASRPDPGTNTEAFF
TGCGCCAGCAGACCTGACCCGGGAACGAACACTGAAGCTTTCTTT
>TRBJ1-1|TRBV7-9|NA|NA|13
CASSFRGNTEAFF
TGTGCCAGCAGCTTCAGGGGGAACACTGAAGCTTTCTTT
>TRBJ1-2|TRBV19|TRBD1|NA|15
CASRTGTGGNYGYTF
TGTGCCAGTAGAACCGGGACAGGGGGCAACTATGGCTACACCTTC
>TRBJ2-1|TRBV11-2|TRBD2|NA|15
CASSELAGPYNEQFF
TGTGCCAGCAGCGAATTAGCGGGACCCTACAATGAGCAGTTCTTC
>TRBJ1-5|TRBV5-1|NA|NA|17
CASSLEVRVHSNQPQHF
TGCGCCAGCAGCTTGGAAGTTCGGGTACATAGCAATCAGCCCCAGCATTTT
>TRBJ2-5|TRBV27|NA|NA|15
CASSLMSGRRETQYF
TGTGCCAGCAGTTTGATGTCAGGGAGGAGAGAGACCCAGTACTTC
>TRBJ1-4|TRBV7-9|TRBD1|NA|15
CASSLGQNSREKLFF
TGTGCCAGCAGCTTGGGACAGAACTCCCGGGAAAAACTGTTTTTT
>TRBJ1-2|TRBV6-5|TRBD1|NA|15
CASSPDRDRDYGYTF
TGTGCCAGCAGTCCCGATAGGGACAGGGACTATGGCTACACCTTC
>TRBJ2-5|TRBV25-1|NA|NA|17
CASSEPIWGGPKETQYF
TGTGCCAGCAGTGAACCCATCTGGGGGGGGCCAAAAGAGACCCAGTACTTC
>TRBJ2-2|TRBV7-7|TRBD2|NA|16
CASSSRDGTISGELFF
TGTGCCAGCAGCTCCAGGGACGGGACTATATCCGGGGAGCTGTTTTTT
>TRBJ2-3|TRBV7-9|TRBD2|few|14
CASSLAGGWDTQYF
TGTGCCAGCAGCTTAGCGGGAGGGTGGGATACGCAGTATTTT
>TRBJ2-7|TRBV25-1|NA|NA|12
CASRISGSPQYF
TGTGCCAGCAGAATTTCCGGGTCCCCACAGTACTTC
>TRBJ1-5|TRBV5-1|TRBD1|NA|14
CASSTDRPRQPQHF
TGCGCCAGCAGCACGGACAGGCCGAGGCAGCCCCAGCATTTT
>TRBJ1-4|TRBV2|NA|NA|14
CASSADFKGEKLFF
TGTGCCAGCAGTGCGGACTTTAAGGGTGAAAAACTGTTTTTT
>TRBJ2-7|TRBV6-6|NA|NA|10
CATSAGEQYF
TGTGCCACCTCCGCGGGGGAGCAGTACTTC
>TRBJ1-1|TRBV7-9|NA|NA|16
CASSLNSFRANTEAFF
TGTGCCAGCAGCTTAAACTCGTTCAGGGCTAACACTGAAGCTTTCTTT
>TRBJ2-6|TRBV6-4|TRBD1|NA|23
CASSDWTGRKFVPADSGANVLTF
TGTGCCAGCAGTGACTGGACAGGGAGGAAATTTGTACCCGCAGACTCTGGGGCCAACGTCCTGACTTTC
>TRBJ1-2|TRBV5-4|TRBD1|once|15
CASSISDRANYGYTF
TGTGCCAGCAGCATTTCCGACAGGGCGAACTATGGCTACACCTTC
>TRBJ2-7|TRBV15|TRBD2|NA|16
CATSRDSGSGSYEQYF
TGTGCCACCAGCAGAGATAGCGGGAGTGGCTCCTACGAGCAGTACTTC
>TRBJ1-2|TRBV6-1|NA|NA|16
CASSEPHRSSEHRYTF
TGTGCCAGCAGTGAACCCCACAGGTCGTCGGAGCATCGCTACACCTTC
>TRBJ1-4|TRBV25-1|NA|NA|15
CASSESGGNNQKLFF
TGTGCCAGCAGTGAATCAGGAGGGAACAATCAAAAACTGTTTTTT
>TRBJ2-2|TRBV6-5|TRBD1|NA|14
CASSYYRGDGELFF
TGTGCCAGCAGTTATTACAGGGGAGACGGGGAGCTGTTTTTT
>TRBJ2-6|TRBV14|NA|NA|20
CASSQDAGLPFLSGANVLTF
TGTGCCAGCAGCCAAGATGCGGGGCTCCCCTTCCTCTCTGGGGCCAACGTCCTGACTTTC
>TRBJ1-4|TRBV27|TRBD1|once|15
CASSLFGTGDEKLFF
TGTGCCAGCAGTTTATTCGGGACAGGGGACGAAAAACTGTTTTTT
>TRBJ2-7|TRBV5-1|TRBD2|NA|14
CASSSGTSSYEQYF
TGCGCCAGCAGCTCCGGGACTAGCAGCTACGAGCAGTACTTC
>TRBJ2-1|TRBV30|TRBD2|NA|17
CAWSAHLTSGSRNEQFF
TGTGCCTGGAGTGCCCACCTGACTAGCGGGAGTCGCAATGAGCAGTTCTTC
>TRBJ1-2|TRBV27|NA|NA|15
CASSLSVGGGYGYTF
TGTGCCAGCAGTTTATCAGTGGGGGGTGGGTATGGCTACACCTTC
>TRBJ2-3|TRBV7-9|TRBD2|NA|16
CASSPGTSGGAVAQYF
TGTGCCAGCAGCCCCGGGACTAGCGGGGGGGCCGTGGCGCAGTATTTT
>TRBJ2-7|TRBV10-3|TRBD1|few|13
CAIRDRGGYEQYF
TGTGCCATCAGGGACAGGGGGGGGTACGAGCAGTACTTC
>TRBJ2-7|TRBV10-3|NA|NA|17
CAISPIGGGLQFYEQYF
TGTGCCATCAGTCCGATCGGCGGCGGGCTACAATTCTACGAGCAGTACTTC
>TRBJ2-5|TRBV5-1|TRBD2|NA|14
CASSLAGYQETQYF
TGCGCCAGCAGTCTAGCGGGGTACCAAGAGACCCAGTACTTC
>TRBJ2-5|TRBV4-2|TRBD2|NA|17
CASSQDQLAGAQETQYF
TGTGCCAGCAGCCAAGATCAACTAGCGGGGGCCCAAGAGACCCAGTACTTC
>TRBJ2-7|TRBV11-2|NA|NA|11
CASSGAYEQYF
TGTGCCAGCAGCGGAGCCTACGAGCAGTACTTC
>TRBJ2-7|TRBV30|TRBD2|NA|13
CAWTGTSGSEQYF
TGTGCCTGGACCGGGACTAGCGGGAGCGAGCAGTACTTC
>TRBJ2-3|TRBV6-5|NA|NA|14
CASSYNGRTDTQYF
TGTGCCAGCAGTTATAATGGGAGGACAGATACGCAGTATTTT
>TRBJ1-6|TRBV6-5|TRBD1|NA|15
CASRTDRGPNSPLHF
TGTGCCAGCAGAACGGACAGGGGCCCAAATTCACCCCTCCACTTT
>TRBJ2-1|TRBV2|TRBD2|once|14
CASTRTSGHNEQFF
TGTGCCAGCACAAGGACTAGCGGCCACAATGAGCAGTTCTTC
>TRBJ1-5|TRBV19|NA|NA|15
CASSAGVVSNQPQHF
TGTGCCAGTAGTGCAGGGGTAGTCAGCAATCAGCCCCAGCATTTT
>TRBJ1-2|TRBV27|NA|NA|14
CASSWGGPGYGYTF
TGTGCCAGCAGTTGGGGGGGGCCGGGGTATGGCTACACCTTC
>TRBJ2-3|TRBV5-1|TRBD2|once|16
CASSLEAGASTDTQYF
TGCGCCAGCAGCTTGGAAGCGGGAGCTAGCACAGATACGCAGTATTTT
>TRBJ1-1|TRBV10-2|NA|NA|13
CASEFSSNTEAFF
TGCGCCAGTGAGTTCTCATCGAACACTGAAGCTTTCTTT
>TRBJ1-5|TRBV21-1|NA|NA|15
CASSYGQGRNQPQHF
TGTGCCAGCAGCTATGGACAGGGGAGAAATCAGCCCCAGCATTTT
>TRBJ2-1|TRBV7-8|TRBD2|NA|15
CASSSGLAVNNEQFF
TGTGCCAGCAGTTCGGGACTAGCGGTAAACAATGAGCAGTTCTTC
>TRBJ2-1|TRBV7-9|NA|NA|15
CASSLAQTRENGQFF
TGTGCCAGCAGCTTAGCGCAGACTCGGGAGAATGGGCAGTTCTTC